The rows below give T cell receptor beta chains drawn from one sample of a study of shared clonotypes between healthy human individuals. The assay was immunoSEQ multiplex PCR, and TCRdb's table has in-frame clones only and misses some. The sample contains 2 million to 3 million clones, 90% to 95% of which appear only once. Sequenced input: naive CD4+ T cells from PBMCs. The receptor source for this set is a man aged 18-30 years in good health. Some clones in this sample may be carry-over from other donors' samples. CDR3s include the opening cysteine and the closing phenylalanine or tryptophan. D genes are given only for firm matches. Clone size appears in some rows only: once, few, many, or a class for an expanded clone.

j_call | v_call | d_call | clone_size | cdr3_nt | cdr3_aa
TRBJ1-1 | TRBV28 | . | . | TGTGCCAGCAGGAAAGGGGGGCGGATTGAAGCTTTCTTT | CASRKGGRIEAFF
TRBJ2-7 | TRBV5-1 | TRBD2 | once | TGCGCCAGCAGCTTGGGACTAGCGGGAGGGCCTAACGAGCAGTACTTC | CASSLGLAGGPNEQYF
TRBJ2-2 | TRBV19 | TRBD2 | . | TGTGCCAGTACGGACCGCGGGAGCGTAGCCGGGGAGCTGTTTTTT | CASTDRGSVAGELFF
TRBJ2-7 | TRBV5-1 | TRBD1 | few | TGCGCCAGCAGCGTCGGACAGGCTGCCTACGAGCAGTACTTC | CASSVGQAAYEQYF
TRBJ2-7 | TRBV28 | . | once | TGTGCCAGCGGCCTCTACGAGCAGTACTTC | CASGLYEQYF
TRBJ1-5 | TRBV6-1 | . | . | TGTGCCAGCAGCCCGGACGGGAACAATCAGCCCCAGCATTTT | CASSPDGNNQPQHF
TRBJ2-5 | TRBV29-1 | TRBD2 | . | TGCAGCGTTCTAAGGGGGACTAGCGGCCTCGTCCAAGAGACCCAGTACTTC | CSVLRGTSGLVQETQYF
TRBJ2-5 | TRBV4-2 | TRBD2 | . | TGTGCCAGCAGCCAAGCAGGCTCGGCTAGCGGGAGTGGAGAGACCCAGTACTTC | CASSQAGSASGSGETQYF
TRBJ1-2 | TRBV6-5 | . | few | TGTGCCAGCAGTTACTCGATGTCCCGCTATGGCTACACCTTC | CASSYSMSRYGYTF
TRBJ2-4 | TRBV14 | TRBD2 | . | TGTGCCAGCAGCCAACTACGGGAGGGCCCTCGGGACATTCAGTACTTC | CASSQLREGPRDIQYF
TRBJ2-7 | TRBV28 | . | . | TGTGCCACCGCCCCTTGGAGGACAGCGGATTACGAGCAGTACTTC | CATAPWRTADYEQYF
TRBJ2-2 | TRBV30 | TRBD2 | once | TGTGCCTGGAGGGGGACTAGCGGCTTTCCCGGGGAGCTGTTTTTT | CAWRGTSGFPGELFF
TRBJ1-2 | TRBV5-4 | . | . | TGTGCCAGCAGCCCGGGTGGGGGGCCTAACTATGGCTACACCTTC | CASSPGGGPNYGYTF
TRBJ2-7 | TRBV2 | . | . | TGTGCCAGCAGTGTATACGTCGGAGAATGCCCTGACTTC | CASSVYVGECPDF
TRBJ2-7 | TRBV7-2 | . | . | TGTGCCAGCAGCCCGGAGGGTTGGCCCTACGAGCAGTACTTC | CASSPEGWPYEQYF
TRBJ2-3 | TRBV2 | TRBD1 | . | TGTGCCAGCAGTGGGCCGGGACAGAGCACAGATACGCAGTATTTT | CASSGPGQSTDTQYF
TRBJ1-6 | TRBV18 | TRBD1 | . | TGTGCCAGCTCCCGCGGACAGGGAGGAAATTCACCCCTCCACTTT | CASSRGQGGNSPLHF
TRBJ2-7 | TRBV28 | . | . | TGTGCCAGCTATGGGAGGCAGGGATCCTACGAGCAGTACTTC | CASYGRQGSYEQYF
TRBJ2-1 | TRBV27 | . | . | TGTGCCAGCAGTTTAATCTGGGTGGGGGAGAACAATGAGCAGTTCTTC | CASSLIWVGENNEQFF
TRBJ1-2 | TRBV28 | TRBD1 | once | TGTGCCAGCAGTTCGACGGTCGGACAGGGTCTTGGCTATGGCTACACCTTC | CASSSTVGQGLGYGYTF
TRBJ2-2 | TRBV7-2 | . | few | TGTGCCAGCAGCTTAGGGCACGGGTCTGGCGGGGAGCTGTTTTTT | CASSLGHGSGGELFF
TRBJ2-1 | TRBV29-1 | TRBD2 | . | TGCAGCGTCGGAACCGGGACTAGCGGGTACAATGAGCAGTTCTTC | CSVGTGTSGYNEQFF
TRBJ1-5 | TRBV28 | . | few | TGTGCCAGCAGTGTTCGACGACCCCCTTATAGCAATCAGCCCCAGCATTTT | CASSVRRPPYSNQPQHF
TRBJ2-7 | TRBV28 | TRBD1 | . | TGTGCCACCCCGGGACAGGGGTTTCACGAGCAGTACTTC | CATPGQGFHEQYF
TRBJ1-4 | TRBV28 | . | . | TGTGCCAGCAGTTTATTAGCCCGAGGGGGTAGGAAACTGTTTTTT | CASSLLARGGRKLFF
TRBJ1-3 | TRBV7-2 | . | . | TGTGCCAGCAGCCGGGACGGGGGCTCTGGAAACACCATATATTTT | CASSRDGGSGNTIYF
TRBJ2-5 | TRBV5-1 | . | . | TGCGCCAGCAGCTCCCAATGGCCAGAGACCCAGTACTTC | CASSSQWPETQYF
TRBJ2-7 | TRBV5-1 | . | . | TGCGCCAGCAGCGAGGGACAACTCTACGAGCAGTACTTC | CASSEGQLYEQYF
TRBJ2-1 | TRBV7-9 | TRBD1 | . | TGTGCCAGCAGCCGTGGGGGTACAGGGGGTCAACTTGAGCAGTTCTTC | CASSRGGTGGQLEQFF
TRBJ2-6 | TRBV9 | . | . | TGTGCCAGCAGCTCGGGACAATTCTCTGGGGCCAACGTCCTGACTTTC | CASSSGQFSGANVLTF
TRBJ2-7 | TRBV27 | . | . | TGTGCCAGCAGTTTATCGTTCCTCTACTACGAGCAGTACTTC | CASSLSFLYYEQYF
TRBJ2-5 | TRBV18 | . | . | TGTGCCAGCTCACCGTCCGGGGCCCAGGAGACCCAGTACTTC | CASSPSGAQETQYF
TRBJ1-4 | TRBV28 | TRBD1 | . | TGTGCCAGCACTACTCAGGGGGCAACTAATGAAAAACTGTTTTTT | CASTTQGATNEKLFF
TRBJ1-2 | TRBV6-5 | TRBD1 | . | TGTGCCAGCAGTCCGGGACAGGCTTACGGCTACACCTTC | CASSPGQAYGYTF
TRBJ2-7 | TRBV6-5 | TRBD1 | once | TGTGCCAGCAGCCCCGGGACAGCCAGCTCCTACGAGCAGTACTTC | CASSPGTASSYEQYF
TRBJ2-7 | TRBV5-1 | TRBD1 | . | TGCGCCAGCAGTCACGACAGGGTGGGCGAGCAGTACTTC | CASSHDRVGEQYF
TRBJ1-2 | TRBV6-6 | TRBD1 | . | TGTGCCAGCAGTTACTCGGGGACAGGGGGCGATGGCTACACCTTC | CASSYSGTGGDGYTF
TRBJ1-1 | TRBV18 | . | once | TGTGCCAGCTCACCTTCGGGTCGGACATTAGAAGCTTTCTTT | CASSPSGRTLEAFF
TRBJ1-2 | TRBV6-5 | . | . | TGTGCCAGCAGACCCTCGGAGACTAACTATGGCTACACCTTC | CASRPSETNYGYTF
TRBJ2-7 | TRBV2 | TRBD1 | . | TGTGCCAGCAGACCAACAGGGGTAAACGAGCAGTACTTC | CASRPTGVNEQYF
TRBJ2-2 | TRBV28 | TRBD1 | . | TGTGCCAGCAGTCGTACCGACAGGGGGCACACCGGGGAGCTGTTTTTT | CASSRTDRGHTGELFF
TRBJ2-1 | TRBV9 | TRBD2 | . | TGTGCCAGCAGCGCAGGAGCGGGGCTGCAGTTCTTC | CASSAGAGLQFF
TRBJ1-5 | TRBV28 | TRBD1 | once | TGTGCCAGCAGTTTGCGGACAGGGGGCAATCAGCCCCAGCATTTT | CASSLRTGGNQPQHF
TRBJ2-7 | TRBV5-4 | . | . | TGTGCCAGCAGCGCCGCCGTCGACAGGGGAGGGAAGTACTTC | CASSAAVDRGGKYF
TRBJ1-1 | TRBV28 | TRBD1 | . | TGTGCCAGCAGCGCCTGGGACAGGAGGTACACTGAAGCTTTCTTT | CASSAWDRRYTEAFF
TRBJ1-5 | TRBV15 | . | . | TGTGCCACCAGCAGAGGACAGTCCTCCGGAGGGAATCAGCCCCAGCATTTT | CATSRGQSSGGNQPQHF
TRBJ1-5 | TRBV28 | . | . | TGTGCCAGCAGTTCCGGGACCTTTAGGAGCAATCAGCCCCAGCATTTT | CASSSGTFRSNQPQHF
TRBJ1-2 | TRBV6-5 | . | . | TGTGCCAGCAGCCTAGCCAGGGATGGCTACACCTTC | CASSLARDGYTF
TRBJ2-5 | TRBV10-2 | . | . | TGCGCCAGCAACCCCCGGGACATCCTGGGAGAGACCCAGTACTTC | CASNPRDILGETQYF